This T cell receptor beta chain came from a study of cytomegalovirus exposure and HLA in healthy donors. This clone has a single count. Primers for the PCR totalled 60 Vbeta and 13 Jbeta. Data came from immunoSEQ multiplex PCR; TCRdb stores just in-frame clones and leaves some out. The top ten hold about an eighth of the sample, which has 120,000 to 150,000 clones, about 74% seen once. CDR3 length: 15 residues. Germline trimming cut 2 bases from V and 6 bases from J; bases unmatched to any gene: 9. CDR1 is SGHTS and CDR2 is YDEGEE in the germline V gene. The specimen sequenced was PBMCs. This clonotype originated in a man aged 40-50 years in good health and CMV-seropositive. The rearrangement joins TRBV5-8 to TRBJ2-7, with TRBD2 matching 9 bases. The CDR3 loop reads CASSFKGLAWTEQYF. In DNA, the CDR3 is TGTGCCAGCAGCTTTAAGGGACTAGCCTGGACCGAGCAGTACTTC.